These T cell receptor beta chains were read from a single sample in a study of OX40 agonist ivuxolimab in advanced cancers. Measured with immunoSEQ multiplex PCR; TCRdb has only the in-frame clones, and not every one. The sample records about 24,000 clones, roughly 73% being singletons. The sample in question was CD4+ or CD8+ T cells sorted from blood, obtained in a trial of the OX40 agonist ivuxolimab. Receptors were obtained from an adult with an advanced solid tumor such as melanoma, head and neck, liver or kidney cancer. CDR3s include the opening cysteine and the closing phenylalanine or tryptophan. A D gene is named only where the DNA matches it firmly. Clone size is not always given. Where it is, it says once, few, many or a class for expanded clones.

J gene: TRBJ2-7
V gene: TRBV4-1
D gene: NA
clone size: medium-sized
CDR3 DNA: TGCGCCAGCAGCCAGGGCAACTTCTTCTCCTACGAGCAGTACTTC
CDR3 protein: CASSQGNFFSYEQYF

J gene: TRBJ1-2
V gene: TRBV7-2
D gene: NA
clone size: NA
CDR3 DNA: TGTGCCAGCAGCTTAGTATTGGGGGTTTCTGGCTACACCTTC
CDR3 protein: CASSLVLGVSGYTF

J gene: TRBJ2-2
V gene: TRBV29-1
D gene: NA
clone size: NA
CDR3 DNA: TGCAGCGTGCCGGACAGCCACACCGGGGAGCTGTTTTTT
CDR3 protein: CSVPDSHTGELFF

J gene: TRBJ2-7
V gene: TRBV11-3
D gene: TRBD2
clone size: NA
CDR3 DNA: TGTGCCAGCAGCCCGTCGGGACTAGCGGCCTACGAGCAGTACTTC
CDR3 protein: CASSPSGLAAYEQYF

J gene: TRBJ2-1
V gene: TRBV7-3
D gene: TRBD2
clone size: NA
CDR3 DNA: TGTGCCAGCAGCTGGACCGGGGGGGCGACCTACAATGAGCAGTTCTTC
CDR3 protein: CASSWTGGATYNEQFF

J gene: TRBJ1-2
V gene: TRBV7-9
D gene: NA
clone size: NA
CDR3 DNA: TGCGCCAGCAGCCCACTCCTCGGGGAAGACTATGGCTACACCTTC
CDR3 protein: CASSPLLGEDYGYTF

J gene: TRBJ1-3
V gene: TRBV29-1
D gene: TRBD1
clone size: NA
CDR3 DNA: TGCAGCGTGGGGACAGGGGTCTCTGGAAACACCATATATTTT
CDR3 protein: CSVGTGVSGNTIYF

J gene: TRBJ2-1
V gene: TRBV13
D gene: NA
clone size: NA
CDR3 DNA: TGTGCCAGCAGCTCTCAGGGTAATGAGCAGTTCTTC
CDR3 protein: CASSSQGNEQFF

J gene: TRBJ2-1
V gene: TRBV6-5
D gene: NA
clone size: NA
CDR3 DNA: TGTGCCAGCAGGTCCGGCCAGGGAAGTGAGCAGTTCTTC
CDR3 protein: CASRSGQGSEQFF

J gene: TRBJ1-3
V gene: TRBV28
D gene: NA
clone size: NA
CDR3 DNA: TGTGCCAGCAGTTCAGTTCTTTCCGGAAACACCATATATTTT
CDR3 protein: CASSSVLSGNTIYF

J gene: TRBJ2-7
V gene: TRBV10-3
D gene: TRBD2
clone size: NA
CDR3 DNA: TGTGCCACCTCCGAACTAGCGGGGAACTACGAGCAGTACTTC
CDR3 protein: CATSELAGNYEQYF

J gene: TRBJ1-1
V gene: TRBV19
D gene: NA
clone size: medium-sized
CDR3 DNA: TGTGCCAGTAGTATCGGAGGGGGAGGCACTGAAGCTTTCTTT
CDR3 protein: CASSIGGGGTEAFF

J gene: TRBJ2-4
V gene: TRBV7-8
D gene: NA
clone size: NA
CDR3 DNA: TGTGCCAGCAGCTTAGTGGATAGTACAGCCAAAAACATTCAGTACTTC
CDR3 protein: CASSLVDSTAKNIQYF

J gene: TRBJ1-2
V gene: TRBV5-1
D gene: TRBD1
clone size: NA
CDR3 DNA: TGCGCCAGCAGCCCATTGGGACAGGTCGATGGCTACACCTTC
CDR3 protein: CASSPLGQVDGYTF

J gene: TRBJ2-7
V gene: TRBV2
D gene: TRBD1
clone size: few
CDR3 DNA: TGTGCCAGCCGCCCTGGGCAGGGGGCTAGCTACGAGCAGTACTTC
CDR3 protein: CASRPGQGASYEQYF

J gene: TRBJ2-7
V gene: TRBV10-3
D gene: TRBD1
clone size: NA
CDR3 DNA: TGTGCCACCGTCATAGGGACGCAGGGGGCCTACGAGCAGTACTTC
CDR3 protein: CATVIGTQGAYEQYF

J gene: TRBJ2-3
V gene: TRBV5-3
D gene: TRBD2
clone size: NA
CDR3 DNA: TGTGCCAGAAGCAGTCGGACTAGCGGGTCCACAGATACGCAGTATTTT
CDR3 protein: CARSSRTSGSTDTQYF

J gene: TRBJ2-7
V gene: TRBV4-2
D gene: NA
clone size: few
CDR3 DNA: TGTGCCAGCAGCCAAGCGGGACACAGCTACGAGCAGTACTTC
CDR3 protein: CASSQAGHSYEQYF

J gene: TRBJ1-2
V gene: TRBV9
D gene: TRBD1
clone size: NA
CDR3 DNA: TGTGCCAGCAGTCCCGGGACAGGGAACTATGGCTACACCTTC
CDR3 protein: CASSPGTGNYGYTF

J gene: TRBJ2-5
V gene: TRBV7-9
D gene: TRBD2
clone size: once
CDR3 DNA: TGTGCCAGCAGCATCAGCGGGGGTCTCCAAGAGACCCAGTACTTC
CDR3 protein: CASSISGGLQETQYF

J gene: TRBJ2-1
V gene: TRBV7-2
D gene: TRBD1
clone size: NA
CDR3 DNA: TGTGCCAGCAGCCAGGCGACAGGGTTAAACAATGAGCAGTTCTTC
CDR3 protein: CASSQATGLNNEQFF

J gene: TRBJ2-5
V gene: TRBV7-8
D gene: NA
clone size: NA
CDR3 DNA: TGTGCCAGCAGCCCAGAGGTAGGAGAAGAGACCCAGTACTTC
CDR3 protein: CASSPEVGEETQYF

J gene: TRBJ1-1
V gene: TRBV7-4
D gene: NA
clone size: NA
CDR3 DNA: TGTGCCAGCAGCCTCCGACTGCTTCGGAACACTGAAGCTTTCTTT
CDR3 protein: CASSLRLLRNTEAFF

J gene: TRBJ1-1
V gene: TRBV29-1
D gene: NA
clone size: few
CDR3 DNA: TGCAGCGTTGGGGGGACGGCACAGCGTATGAACACTGAAGCTTTCTTT
CDR3 protein: CSVGGTAQRMNTEAFF

J gene: TRBJ1-3
V gene: TRBV28
D gene: NA
clone size: NA
CDR3 DNA: TGTGCCAGCAGTCGCAGCGGCTACAGGTCTGGAAACACCATATATTTT
CDR3 protein: CASSRSGYRSGNTIYF

J gene: TRBJ2-3
V gene: TRBV7-9
D gene: NA
clone size: once
CDR3 DNA: TGTGCCAGCAGAATGACAGATACGCAGTATTTT
CDR3 protein: CASRMTDTQYF

J gene: TRBJ2-1
V gene: TRBV9
D gene: NA
clone size: NA
CDR3 DNA: TGTGCCAGCAGCAACGACTGGATCTCCTACAATGAGCAGTTCTTC
CDR3 protein: CASSNDWISYNEQFF

J gene: TRBJ2-1
V gene: TRBV7-9
D gene: NA
clone size: NA
CDR3 DNA: TGTGCCAGCAGCTGGACTGGGATCTACAATGAGCAGTTCTTC
CDR3 protein: CASSWTGIYNEQFF

J gene: TRBJ1-5
V gene: TRBV28
D gene: TRBD1
clone size: few
CDR3 DNA: TGTGCCAGCAGTTTGTACACAGGGGGAGATCAGCCCCAGCATTTT
CDR3 protein: CASSLYTGGDQPQHF

J gene: TRBJ2-7
V gene: TRBV2
D gene: NA
clone size: NA
CDR3 DNA: TGTGCCAGCAGTGATAAGGTTACCTACGAGCAGTACTTC
CDR3 protein: CASSDKVTYEQYF

J gene: TRBJ2-1
V gene: TRBV19
D gene: NA
clone size: NA
CDR3 DNA: TGTGCCAGTGGGGTGGGGGGGCCGAGCTACAATGAGCAGTTCTTC
CDR3 protein: CASGVGGPSYNEQFF

J gene: TRBJ2-3
V gene: TRBV7-9
D gene: NA
clone size: few
CDR3 DNA: TGTGCCAGCAGCCCCCAGTCGGGACCCACAGATACGCAGTATTTT
CDR3 protein: CASSPQSGPTDTQYF

J gene: TRBJ1-2
V gene: TRBV19
D gene: NA
clone size: NA
CDR3 DNA: TGTGCCAGTAATCCCGGGGGAAACTATGGCTACACCTTC
CDR3 protein: CASNPGGNYGYTF

J gene: TRBJ2-7
V gene: TRBV4-1
D gene: TRBD1
clone size: NA
CDR3 DNA: TGCGCCAGCAGCCAAGCCGGGACAGGGTCCTACGAGCAGTACTTC
CDR3 protein: CASSQAGTGSYEQYF

J gene: TRBJ2-3
V gene: TRBV7-9
D gene: NA
clone size: NA
CDR3 DNA: TGTGCCAGCAGCTTAGGGGGGCCGGTCTCAGATACGCAGTATTTT
CDR3 protein: CASSLGGPVSDTQYF

J gene: TRBJ2-4
V gene: TRBV7-2
D gene: NA
clone size: NA
CDR3 DNA: TGTGCCAGCAGCGCCCTGCTAGGGAGTTTAGGCAAAAACATTCAGTACTTC
CDR3 protein: CASSALLGSLGKNIQYF

J gene: TRBJ2-3
V gene: TRBV9
D gene: TRBD2
clone size: NA
CDR3 DNA: TGTGCCAGCAGCGTAGTGGCTAGCGGTAGCACAGATACGCAGTATTTT
CDR3 protein: CASSVVASGSTDTQYF

J gene: TRBJ2-3
V gene: TRBV10-3
D gene: TRBD1
clone size: NA
CDR3 DNA: TGTGCCATCAGTGGATCGGACAGGGAACCCACAGATACGCAGTATTTT
CDR3 protein: CAISGSDREPTDTQYF

J gene: TRBJ2-2
V gene: TRBV9
D gene: NA
clone size: NA
CDR3 DNA: TGTGCCAGCAGCCCTACCCACGGCGGGGAGCTGTTTTTT
CDR3 protein: CASSPTHGGELFF

J gene: TRBJ2-7
V gene: TRBV9
D gene: NA
clone size: few
CDR3 DNA: TGTGCCAGCAGCGTAGGCCAGGTGAGCTCCTACGAGCAGTACTTC
CDR3 protein: CASSVGQVSSYEQYF

J gene: TRBJ1-1
V gene: TRBV5-5
D gene: NA
clone size: NA
CDR3 DNA: TGCGCCAGCAGTGTCGATCTAAGTTACACTGAAGCTTTCTTT
CDR3 protein: CASSVDLSYTEAFF

J gene: TRBJ1-2
V gene: TRBV28
D gene: NA
clone size: few
CDR3 DNA: TGTGCCAGCAGTTTATCGAGGGGCAGGAGATTGAATGGCTACACCTTC
CDR3 protein: CASSLSRGRRLNGYTF

J gene: TRBJ2-7
V gene: TRBV9
D gene: NA
clone size: NA
CDR3 DNA: TGTGCCAGCAGCGTAGAGGCAGGGAGATCGTACGAGCAGTACTTC
CDR3 protein: CASSVEAGRSYEQYF

J gene: TRBJ1-6
V gene: TRBV29-1
D gene: NA
clone size: medium-sized
CDR3 DNA: TGCAGCGTTGAAAGAGACAGGCGTAATTCACCCCTCCACTTT
CDR3 protein: CSVERDRRNSPLHF

J gene: TRBJ2-3
V gene: TRBV9
D gene: NA
clone size: NA
CDR3 DNA: TGTGCCAGCAGCGTAGATCCGGGGTTCACAGATACGCAGTATTTT
CDR3 protein: CASSVDPGFTDTQYF

J gene: TRBJ1-2
V gene: TRBV7-9
D gene: TRBD1
clone size: NA
CDR3 DNA: TGTGCCAGCAGCTTAGGACAGGGGGCCCTTGGCTACACCTTC
CDR3 protein: CASSLGQGALGYTF

J gene: TRBJ1-3
V gene: TRBV4-1
D gene: NA
clone size: NA
CDR3 DNA: TGCGCCAGCAGCCACCCTAACGACAGGTTCTCTGGAAACACCATATATTTT
CDR3 protein: CASSHPNDRFSGNTIYF

J gene: TRBJ2-3
V gene: TRBV9
D gene: NA
clone size: once
CDR3 DNA: TGTGCCAGCAACCGAGGGGGGGGCGCGGATACGCAGTATTTT
CDR3 protein: CASNRGGGADTQYF

J gene: TRBJ1-5
V gene: TRBV28
D gene: TRBD1
clone size: NA
CDR3 DNA: TGTGCCAGCACGGCGGGACAGGGTAGCCATCAGCCCCAGCATTTT
CDR3 protein: CASTAGQGSHQPQHF

J gene: TRBJ1-2
V gene: TRBV6-5
D gene: NA
clone size: once
CDR3 DNA: TGTGCCAGCAGTTTGTGGGGCGCCCAGAACGATGGCTACACCTTC
CDR3 protein: CASSLWGAQNDGYTF

J gene: TRBJ1-5
V gene: TRBV5-6
D gene: NA
clone size: NA
CDR3 DNA: TGTGCCAGCAGCTTGGGGGGGACAAACCAGCCCCAGCATTTT
CDR3 protein: CASSLGGTNQPQHF